The 24 T cell receptor beta chains below were found in one sample sequenced in a study of regulatory T cells in long-lasting Graves disease. Building of the TCR beta libraries involved iRepertoire HTBI primers and Arm-PCR of CDR3 regions. Via MiXCR, TCRdb re-called the multiplex PCR reads, giving one row per CDR3 protein. Among 350,000 to 450,000 distinct CDR3 sequences listed, less than 25% were seen once. Time point specified: persistent/refractory GD, antithyroid drugs over 5 years with positive TRAb. Scientists built the TCR library using RNA that was extracted from PBMCs. The starting material was peripheral blood mononuclear cells (PBMCs), obtained when the disease was refractory, from a patient treated with antithyroid drugs. The origin of the receptors is a female donor with Graves disease.

The chain has TRBV6-1 and TRBJ1-1; 7 nucleotides line up with TRBD1. V was pared by 6 bases and J by 3 bases, with 10 bases of the junction left unmatched. The CDR3 is made up of 15 amino acids. The germline CDR1 and CDR2 sequences are MNHNS and SASEGT. As DNA, the CDR3 is TGTGCCAGCAGACAGGGGTGGAAAGAAGACACTGAAGCTTTCTTT. It specifies CASRQGWKEDTEAFF.

The rearrangement uses TRBV28 and TRBJ2-6, with D hard to call. Trimming removed 5 bases from V and 0 bases from J, with 11 bases in between. The CDR3 sequence is 16 residues long. Per germline, CDR1 MDHEN and CDR2 SYDVKM. The DNA for the CDR3 is TGTGCCAGCAGTCCAACCTCAGGCTCTGGGGCCAACGTCCTGACTTTC. Protein: CASSPTSGSGANVLTF.

This clonotype appeared a few times. CDR3 in amino acids: CASSPYADEKETQYF. The CDR3 DNA sequence: TGTGCCAGCTCACCTTATGCGGACGAAAAGGAGACCCAGTACTTC. The gene calls are TRBV18 and TRBJ2-5; no clear D. Trimming cost V 3 bases and J 5 bases, with 16 bases left between them. This CDR3 has 15 amino acids. CDR1 and CDR2 (germline): KGHSH, LQKENI.

Worth noting for this clonotype: A junction boundary mismatches the germline segment, possibly from a read error. The chain links TRBV5-1 to TRBJ2-2; weak D call: TRBD1 (6 bases). CDR3 length: 14 amino acids. Germline V gives CDR1 SGHRS, CDR2 YFSETQ. CDR3 in DNA: TGTGCCAGCAGCATACAGGGGAACACCGGGGAGCTGTTTTTT. The encoded protein is CASSIQGNTGELFF.

On this clonotype itself: This may come from a read error, since a much larger clone is one base off. The chain combines TRBV12-3 or TRBV12-4 with TRBJ1-1, with D possibly matching TRBD1 (5 bases). Deletions cut 7 bases from V and 0 bases from J, with 12 bases between. CDR3 length: 14 residues. The CDR3 nucleotides are TGTGCCAGCATCCTCGGGACGATGAACACTGAAGCTTTCTTT. This translates into CASILGTMNTEAFF.

The sample holds a few counts of this clonotype. CDR3 amino acids: CASSLAAGGTSYEQYF. DNA of the CDR3: TGTGCCAGCAGCTTGGCCGCGGGAGGGACTTCCTACGAGCAGTACTTC. The V gene is TRBV5-8, the J gene TRBJ2-7, with TRBD2 identical over 9 bases. J was trimmed by 1 base and V by 0 bases; bases with no gene match: 5. CDR1 and CDR2 (germline): SGHTS, YDEGEE. The CDR3 loop spans 16 amino acids. Supplemented by reference TRBV5-8 and TRBJ2-7, the full variable domain reads EAGVTQSPTHLIKTRGQQATLRCSPISGHTSVYWYQQALGLGLQFLLWYDEGEERNRGNFPPRFSGRQFPNYSSELNVNALELEDSALYLCASSLAAGGTSYEQYFGPGTRLTVT.

The rearrangement joins TRBV4-3 to TRBJ2-5; tentatively, D is TRBD1 (6 bases). V gave up 4 bases and J gave up 1 base, with 13 bases separating them. This CDR3 comprises 15 residues. Germline assignment: CDR1 LGHNA and CDR2 YSLEER. CDR3 region: CASSLSGHVQETQYF. CDR3 in DNA: TGCGCCAGCAGCCTTTCGGGACACGTCCAAGAGACCCAGTACTTC.

This rearrangement joins TRBV5-6 to TRBJ2-5; unclear D gene. The CDR3 is 14 amino acids. The V gene lost 1 base and the J gene lost 0 bases, with 7 bases spanning the gap. Germline V gene lookup returns CDR1 SGHDT and CDR2 YYEEEE. CDR3 sequence: CASSLIGYQETQYF. CDR3 nucleotide sequence: TGTGCCAGCAGCTTGATCGGATACCAAGAGACCCAGTACTTC.

The table lists this clonotype with many counts. The chain joins TRBV11-2 to TRBJ2-7; possibly TRBD1 or TRBD2 for D (6 bases each). V was shortened by 5 bases and J by 4 bases, with 15 bases between the two germline ends. From germline, CDR1 is SGHAT and CDR2 FQNNGV. There are 14 residues in the CDR3. This CDR3 is CASSTLGGRYEQYF. CDR3 DNA sequence: TGTGCCAGCAGCACGTTAGGGGGGCGATACGAGCAGTACTTC.

This clonotype was detected many times. The chain carries TRBV6-1 and TRBJ2-5, with no clear D. The V and J ends lost 5 bases and 5 bases respectively, with 12 bases between them. CDR3 length: 13 residues. The germline V gene encodes CDR1 MNHNS and CDR2 SASEGT. The CDR3 region has the DNA TGTGCCAGCAGTCCCACGAAATGGGAGACCCAGTACTTC. Protein product: CASSPTKWETQYF.

This clonotype was seen more than once but under ten times. The V and J genes are TRBV7-6 and TRBJ1-5; 7 positions agree with TRBD1. This CDR3 is built from 14 residues. The V gene's germline CDR1 is SGHVS and CDR2 FNYEAQ. V lost 4 bases and J lost 5; bases outside the gene matches: 5. The CDR3 coding sequence is TGTGCCAGCAGCTCAAACACAGGGGATCAGCCCCAGCATTTT. Translated: CASSSNTGDQPQHF.

This clonotype was found many times. V is TRBV2 and J is TRBJ1-5; 8 bases match TRBD1. Germline V gene data show CDR1 as SNHLY and CDR2 as FYNNEI. The trim removed 4 bases at V and 0 bases at J, leaving 5 bases unmatched. The CDR3 covers 16 residues. CDR3 region: CASSAGRGLSNQPQHF. The CDR3 DNA is TGTGCCAGCAGTGCGGGCAGGGGGCTTAGCAATCAGCCCCAGCATTTT.

V gene TRBV6-1 combines with J gene TRBJ1-5; tentatively, D is TRBD1 (5 bases). This CDR3 contains 14 residues. V lost 5 bases to trimming and J lost 3 bases, with 11 bases between them. CDR1 and CDR2 from the germline V gene are MNHNS and SASEGT. CDR3 nucleotide sequence: TGTGCCAGCAGTCCCGACAGATACAATCAGCCCCAGCATTTT. Encoded protein: CASSPDRYNQPQHF.

The chain is built from TRBV4-3 and TRBJ1-2; no definite D call. Germline V gene sequence: CDR1 LGHNA, CDR2 YSLEER. V was shortened by 1 base and J by 5 bases, with 11 bases between the two germline ends. This CDR3 has 14 amino acids. The CDR3 DNA follows: TGCGCCAGCAGCCAAGGATCCCAGGCTTATGGCTACACCTTC. This translates into CASSQGSQAYGYTF.

On this clonotype: A much bigger clone sits one base away, suggesting this may be a read error. The gene calls are TRBV6-1 and TRBJ1-1; D is undetermined. The V gene's germline CDR1 is MNHNS and CDR2 SASEGT. With 7 bases removed from V and 10 bases from J, the gap between germline ends came to 4 bases. The CDR3 is 8 residues long. The chain's CDR3 is CASTAAFF. The CDR3 coding sequence is TGTGCCAGCACGGCAGCTTTCTTT.

The genes are TRBV12-3 or TRBV12-4 and TRBJ2-4; D is unresolved. Deletions cut 3 bases from V and 5 bases from J, with 8 bases between. This CDR3 spans 13 amino acids. The CDR3: CASSLSDQNIQYF. CDR3 sequence (DNA): TGTGCCAGCAGTTTGTCCGACCAAAACATTCAGTACTTC.

This clonotype was seen a handful of times. The chain has TRBV3-1 and TRBJ2-1; no reliable D call. The V and J ends lost 4 bases and 6 bases respectively, with 7 bases between them. Germline CDR1 reads LGHDT; CDR2 reads YNNKEL (reference sequence). The CDR3 has 12 residues. CDR3 protein: CASSLERNEQFF. The CDR3 DNA follows: TGTGCCAGCAGCCTCGAACGCAATGAGCAGTTCTTC.

The V and J genes are TRBV30 and TRBJ1-3, with a tentative D call TRBD1 (5 bases). The CDR3 contains 14 residues. V was pared by 3 bases and J by 1 base, with 10 bases between. Germline V gene sequence: CDR1 GTSNPN, CDR2 SVGIG (reference sequence). CDR3 residues: CAWRVPGSGNTIYF. In DNA, the CDR3 is TGTGCCTGGAGGGTCCCAGGGTCTGGAAACACCATATATTTT. The full variable domain, in which reference TRBV30 and TRBJ1-3 provide the parts outside the CDR3, is SQTIHQWPATLVQPVGSPLSLECTVEGTSNPNLYWYRQAAGRGLQLLFYSVGIGQISSEVPQNLSASRPQDRQFILSSKKLLLSDSGFYLCAWRVPGSGNTIYFGEGSWLTVV.

This clonotype was detected many times. This chain links TRBV6-2 or TRBV6-3 with TRBJ1-4, with D uncertain. The CDR3 spans 11 residues. V was trimmed by 2 bases and J by 8 bases, leaving 3 bases between them. Germline V gene sequence: CDR1 MNHEY, CDR2 SVGEGT. CDR3 loop: CASSYGEKLFF. DNA for the CDR3: TGTGCCAGCAGTTACGGGGAAAAACTGTTTTTT.

This clonotype has only a few counts. V is TRBV5-1 and J is TRBJ1-3, with TRBD1 identical over 9 bases. Unmatched junction bases numbered 7, after V lost 4 bases and J lost 8 bases. Germline lookup yields CDR1 SGHRS and CDR2 YFSETQ. This CDR3 has 14 amino acids. The CDR3 DNA is TGCGCCAGCAGCGGGACAGGGAAGTTGGACACCATATATTTT. This encodes CASSGTGKLDTIYF.

This clonotype was found many times. The chain combines TRBV24-1 with TRBJ2-2; 7 positions agree with TRBD2. The CDR3 extends over 14 amino acids. Looked up from germline, CDR1 is KGHDR and CDR2 is SFDVKD. J gave up 5 bases and V 7 bases, and 6 bases lay outside the gene matches. Written as DNA, the CDR3 is TGTGCCACCAGGGCGGGAGAGTCTACCGGGGAGCTGTTTTTT. This encodes CATRAGESTGELFF.

V is TRBV19 and J is TRBJ2-2, with 8 bases that match TRBD2. The CDR3 sequence is 17 residues long. The V gene's germline CDR1 is LNHDA and CDR2 SQIVND (reference sequence). The ends lost 5 bases at V and 3 bases at J; junction bases unmatched: 11. DNA of the CDR3: TGTGCCAGTAGTGCCCTCCCCGGGACTAGAGACACCGGGGAGCTGTTTTTT. Protein sequence: CASSALPGTRDTGELFF.

This clonotype was recorded at least ten times. This chain links TRBV27 with TRBJ1-2, with unresolved D. CDR1 is MNHEY, CDR2 SMNVEV, per germline (reference sequence). This CDR3 is built from 8 residues. V lost 6 bases and J 14 bases, leaving 7 bases between the germline ends. The CDR3 nucleotides are TGTGCCAGCAGGGTAAAGACCTTC. Its protein is CASRVKTF.

Details on this clonotype: Being one base from a much bigger clone, this may be a read error. This chain links TRBV9 with TRBJ1-2, with a weak D call TRBD1 (5 bases). The CDR3 runs 15 residues. From germline, CDR1 is SGDLS and CDR2 YYNGEE. CDR3 nucleotides: TGTGCCAGCAGCCCCGAGGAGGGGACCTTCTATGGCTACATCTTC. Residues: CASSPEEGTFYGYIF.